This T cell receptor (beta chain) appears in the sequencing data of a study of blood T cell repertoires in COVID-19. As handled by the study authors: Reference gene primers were amplified, and this amplification served to estimate nucleated cell counts. Method: immunoSEQ multiplex PCR; TCRdb's copy keeps in-frame clones and lacks some. From that table come the V and J calls and clone size; the DNA was used to work out D and trimming. The sample has approximately 130,000 clones; about 90% are singletons. Germline values: CDR1 LGHNA, CDR2 YSLEER. Trimming removed 4 bases from V and 0 bases from J, with 13 bases in between. The CDR3 length is 16 residues.

V is TRBV4-3 and J is TRBJ2-1; no firm D call. This TCR derives from a woman aged 45-59 years who had recovered from COVID-19. The sample consisted of peripheral blood. The CDR3 DNA sequence: TGCGCCAGCAGCCTCATGCCGGCGGACTCCTACAATGAGCAGTTCTTC. Translated, it gives CASSLMPADSYNEQFF.